One and the same sample provided the 2 T cell receptor beta chains below, sequenced in a study of blood T cells in healthy people across ages. Through a sample-barcoded 5' primer and a J-beta primer mix, a second PCR was run for roughly 7 to 11 cycles. TCRdb itself ran the 5' RACE reads through MiXCR, one entry per CDR3 protein. Of hundreds of thousands of distinct CDR3 sequences in the sample, about 34% were seen once. The specimen was blood. The source is an elderly woman in good health.

The chain links TRBV2 to TRBJ1-5; maybe TRBD1 (6 bases). CDR3 length: 15 residues. The V and J ends lost 5 bases and 5 bases respectively, with 16 bases between them. Per the germline V gene, CDR1 is SNHLY and CDR2 is FYNNEI. CDR3 nucleotides: TGTGCCAGCAGTCCACAGGGTAGAGGAGATCAGCCCCAGCATTTT. Protein sequence: CASSPQGRGDQPQHF. The full variable domain, rest sourced from reference TRBV2 and TRBJ1-5, is EPEVTQTPSHQVTQMGQEVILRCVPISNHLYFYWYRQILGQKVEFLVSFYNNEISEKSEIFDDQFSVERPDGSNFTLKIRSTKLEDSAMYFCASSPQGRGDQPQHFGDGTRLSIL.

The rearrangement joins TRBV10-3 to TRBJ1-4, with 9 bases identical to TRBD1. Germline V CDR1 and CDR2: ENHRY, SYGVKD. V shed 8 bases, J shed 0 bases, and the junction held 7 bases outside the gene matches. This CDR3 contains 16 residues. The CDR3 protein is CAIGTGQGATNEKLFF. CDR3 DNA: TGTGCCATCGGTACGGGACAGGGCGCAACTAATGAAAAACTGTTTTTT.